This is a list of T cell receptor beta chains from one sample in a study of cytomegalovirus exposure and HLA in healthy donors. Generated by immunoSEQ multiplex PCR, the TCRdb table keeps only in-frame clones and is missing some. The sample records 55,000 to 65,000 clones, roughly 90% being singletons. The sample was PBMCs. These receptors all stem from a man younger than 45 in good health and CMV-seropositive. The CDR3 runs from the conserved cysteine through the conserved F or W. A D gene is named only where the DNA matches it firmly. Clone size is stated in some rows and not others, as once, few, many or a class when expanded.

d_gene	v_gene	abundance	j_gene	CDR3nt	CDR3aa
-	TRBV28	-	TRBJ1-2	TGTGCCAGCAGCCGAGGGGGACCCTATGGCTACACCTTC	CASSRGGPYGYTF
TRBD1	TRBV29-1	-	TRBJ1-1	TGCAGCGTTGGCCGGACAGGGGGGGATGAAGAGGCTTTCTTT	CSVGRTGGDEEAFF
TRBD1	TRBV5-1	-	TRBJ1-1	TGCGCCAGCAGCACCGGGACAGCGAACACTGAAGCTTTCTTT	CASSTGTANTEAFF
TRBD1	TRBV6-1	-	TRBJ1-5	TGTGCCAGCAGAGACAGGGCTAGCAATCAGCCCCAGCATTTT	CASRDRASNQPQHF
TRBD2	TRBV29-1	once	TRBJ2-1	TGCAGCGTTGTGGTACCGCGCGGGAGTCTCTCCAATGAGCAGTTCTTC	CSVVVPRGSLSNEQFF
-	TRBV15	-	TRBJ1-4	TGTGCCACCAGCAGAGGAGGGACTCGAAATGAAAAACTGTTTTTT	CATSRGGTRNEKLFF
-	TRBV7-9	-	TRBJ1-4	TGTTCCAGCAGCTTAGCAGGGAGGGGTGAAAAACTGTTTTTT	CSSSLAGRGEKLFF
TRBD2	TRBV7-2	few	TRBJ2-5	TGTGCCAGCAGCTTACTAGGCGGGAGGGCGGAGACCCAGTACTTC	CASSLLGGRAETQYF
TRBD1	TRBV12-5	-	TRBJ1-5	TGTGCTAGTAAATTAACAGGGGTTGGGACCCAGCATTTT	CASKLTGVGTQHF
-	TRBV5-1	-	TRBJ2-7	TGCGCCAGTAAAGCCGAGGGCTACGAGCAGTACTTC	CASKAEGYEQYF